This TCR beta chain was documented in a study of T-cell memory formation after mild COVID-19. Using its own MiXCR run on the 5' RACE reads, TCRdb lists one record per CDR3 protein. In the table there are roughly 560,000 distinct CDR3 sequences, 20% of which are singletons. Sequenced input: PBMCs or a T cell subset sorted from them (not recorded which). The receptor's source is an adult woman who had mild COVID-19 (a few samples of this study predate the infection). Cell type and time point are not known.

DNA for the CDR3: TGTGCCAGCAGTCAAAGGGACAGGGGACGCTTTGGCTCCTATAATTCACCCCTCCACTTT. Translation gives CASSQRDRGRFGSYNSPLHF. The V and J genes are TRBV6-1 and TRBJ1-6; 10 bases align to TRBD1. Germline CDR1 reads MNHNS; CDR2 reads SASEGT. The CDR3 runs to 20 residues. Trimming took 5 bases from V and 0 from J; bases not matched to a gene: 13.